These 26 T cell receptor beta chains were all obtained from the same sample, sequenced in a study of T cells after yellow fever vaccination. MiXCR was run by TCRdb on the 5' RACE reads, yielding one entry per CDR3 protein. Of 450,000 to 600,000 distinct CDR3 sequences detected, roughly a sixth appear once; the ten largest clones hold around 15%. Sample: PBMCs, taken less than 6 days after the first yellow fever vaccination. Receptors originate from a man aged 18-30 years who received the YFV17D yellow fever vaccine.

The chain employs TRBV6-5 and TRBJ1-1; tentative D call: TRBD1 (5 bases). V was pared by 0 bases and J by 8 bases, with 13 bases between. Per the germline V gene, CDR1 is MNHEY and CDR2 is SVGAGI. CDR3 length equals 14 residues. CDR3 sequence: CASSYSAEGWEAFF. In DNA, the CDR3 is TGTGCCAGCAGTTACTCGGCGGAGGGGTGGGAAGCTTTCTTT.

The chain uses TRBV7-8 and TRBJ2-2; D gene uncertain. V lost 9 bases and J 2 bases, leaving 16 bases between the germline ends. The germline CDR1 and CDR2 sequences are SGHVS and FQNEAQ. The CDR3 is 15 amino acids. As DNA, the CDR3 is TGTGCCAGTGGGGTTGGCAGGATAAACACCGGGGAGCTGTTTTTT. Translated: CASGVGRINTGELFF.

For the CDR3, the DNA is TGTGCCAGCAGCTTAGGGGCTAGCGGGGGGGAGACCCAGTACTTC. Its protein is CASSLGASGGETQYF. The J gene is TRBJ2-5, the V gene TRBV7-6, with 11 nucleotides matching TRBD2. CDR1 and CDR2 (germline): SGHVS, FNYEAQ. This CDR3 is 15 amino acids long. Losses at the gene ends were 1 base for V and 5 bases for J; bases not matched to a gene: 3.

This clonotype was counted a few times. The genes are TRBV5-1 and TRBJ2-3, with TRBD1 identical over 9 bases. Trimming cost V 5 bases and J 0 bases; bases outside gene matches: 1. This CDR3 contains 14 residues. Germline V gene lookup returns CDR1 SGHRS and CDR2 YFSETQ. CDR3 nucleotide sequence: TGCGCCAGCAGGGGACAGGGAAGCACAGATACGCAGTATTTT. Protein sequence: CASRGQGSTDTQYF.

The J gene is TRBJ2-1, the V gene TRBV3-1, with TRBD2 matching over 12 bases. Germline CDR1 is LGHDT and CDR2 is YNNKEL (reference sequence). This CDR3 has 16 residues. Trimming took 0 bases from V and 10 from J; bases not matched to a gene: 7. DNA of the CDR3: TGTGCCAGCAGCCAAGACACGGCTAGCGGGGGGGAAGAGCAGTTCTTC. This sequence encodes CASSQDTASGGEEQFF.

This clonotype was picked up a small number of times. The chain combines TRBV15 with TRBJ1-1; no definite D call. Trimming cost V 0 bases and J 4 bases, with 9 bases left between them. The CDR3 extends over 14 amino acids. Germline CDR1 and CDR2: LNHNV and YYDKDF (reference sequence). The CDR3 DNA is TGTGCCACCAGCAGAGACCCAGGACGCACTGAAGCTTTCTTT. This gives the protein CATSRDPGRTEAFF. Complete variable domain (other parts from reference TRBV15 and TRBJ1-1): DAMVIQNPRYQVTQFGKPVTLSCSQTLNHNVMYWYQQKSSQAPKLLFHYYDKDFNNEADTPDNFQSRRPNTSFCFLDIRSPGLGDTAMYLCATSRDPGRTEAFFGQGTRLTVV.

The CDR3 region has the DNA TGTGCCAGCAGCTTAGAGGCGAGCATGAACACTGAAGCTTTCTTT. As protein: CASSLEASMNTEAFF. The V gene is TRBV7-2, the J gene TRBJ1-1; no reliable D call. The V end was cut by 1 base, the J end by 0 bases, with 9 bases between. The CDR3 runs to 15 residues. In germline, CDR1 is SGHTA, CDR2 FQGNSA.

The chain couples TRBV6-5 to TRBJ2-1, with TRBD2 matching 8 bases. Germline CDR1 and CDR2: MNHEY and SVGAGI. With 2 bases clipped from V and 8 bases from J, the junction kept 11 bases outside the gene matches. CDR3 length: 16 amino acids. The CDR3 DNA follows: TGTGCCAGCAGTTACCAAAGCGGGGGCTTTCGGGATGAGCAGTTCTTC. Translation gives CASSYQSGGFRDEQFF.

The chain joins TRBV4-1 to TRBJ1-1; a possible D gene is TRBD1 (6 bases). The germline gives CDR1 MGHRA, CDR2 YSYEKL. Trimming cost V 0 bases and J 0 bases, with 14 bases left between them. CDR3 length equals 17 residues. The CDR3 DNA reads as TGCGCCAGCAGCCAAGATCTGGACAGCATTATGAACACTGAAGCTTTCTTT. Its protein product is CASSQDLDSIMNTEAFF.

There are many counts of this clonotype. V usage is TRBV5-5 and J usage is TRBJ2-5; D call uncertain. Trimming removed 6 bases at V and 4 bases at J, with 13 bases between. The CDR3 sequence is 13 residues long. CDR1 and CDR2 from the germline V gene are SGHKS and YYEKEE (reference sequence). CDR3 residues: CASIMSPRETQYF. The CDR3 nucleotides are TGTGCCAGCATCATGAGTCCGAGAGAGACCCAGTACTTC.

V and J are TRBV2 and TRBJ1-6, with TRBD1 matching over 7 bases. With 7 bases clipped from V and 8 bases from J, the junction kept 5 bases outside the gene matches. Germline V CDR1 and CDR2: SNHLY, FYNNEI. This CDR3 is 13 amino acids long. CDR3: CASTSDRDSPLHF. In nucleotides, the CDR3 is TGTGCCAGCACCAGCGACAGGGATTCACCCCTCCACTTT. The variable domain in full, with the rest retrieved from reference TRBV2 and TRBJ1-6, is EPEVTQTPSHQVTQMGQEVILRCVPISNHLYFYWYRQILGQKVEFLVSFYNNEISEKSEIFDDQFSVERPDGSNFTLKIRSTKLEDSAMYFCASTSDRDSPLHFGNGTRLTVT.

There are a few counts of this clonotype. CDR3 bases: TGTGCCAGCAGCTTGGACAGGGGTGATAATTCACCCCTCCACTTT. Translating it yields CASSLDRGDNSPLHF. The V call is TRBV5-6, the J call TRBJ1-6; 7 bases agree with TRBD1. Germline V gene data show CDR1 as SGHDT and CDR2 as YYEEEE. This CDR3 spans 15 amino acids. The J segment lost 5 bases and the V segment lost 0 bases, leaving 2 bases of the junction unmatched.

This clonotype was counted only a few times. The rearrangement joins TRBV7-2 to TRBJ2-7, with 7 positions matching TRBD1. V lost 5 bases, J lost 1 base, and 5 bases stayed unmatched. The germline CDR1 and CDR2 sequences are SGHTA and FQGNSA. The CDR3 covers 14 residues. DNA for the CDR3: TGTGCCAGCAGCCCCCGGGACAGTTCCTACGAGCAGTACGTC. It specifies CASSPRDSSYEQYV.

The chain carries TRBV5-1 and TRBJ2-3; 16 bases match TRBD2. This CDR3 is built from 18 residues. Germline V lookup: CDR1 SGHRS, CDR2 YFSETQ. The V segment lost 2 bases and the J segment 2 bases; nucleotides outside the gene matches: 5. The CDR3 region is CASSFLGTSGGVTDTQYF. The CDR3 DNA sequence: TGCGCCAGCAGCTTCTTGGGGACTAGCGGGGGGGTCACAGATACGCAGTATTTT.

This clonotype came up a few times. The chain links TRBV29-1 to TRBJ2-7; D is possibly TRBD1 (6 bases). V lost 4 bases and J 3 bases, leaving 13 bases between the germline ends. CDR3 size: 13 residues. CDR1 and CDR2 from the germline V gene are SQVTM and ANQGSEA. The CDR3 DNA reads TGCAGCGTTGGGGGCGGACAGCTCTACGAGCAGTACTTC. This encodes CSVGGGQLYEQYF.

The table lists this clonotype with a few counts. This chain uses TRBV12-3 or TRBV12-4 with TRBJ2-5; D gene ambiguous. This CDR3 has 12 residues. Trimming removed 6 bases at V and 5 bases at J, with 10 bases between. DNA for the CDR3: TGTGCCAGCAGCTACCTAGAGGAGACCCAGTACTTC. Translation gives CASSYLEETQYF.

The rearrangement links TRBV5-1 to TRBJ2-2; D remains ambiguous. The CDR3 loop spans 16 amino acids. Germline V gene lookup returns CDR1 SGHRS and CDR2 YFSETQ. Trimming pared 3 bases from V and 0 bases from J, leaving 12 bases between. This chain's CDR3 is CASSSLRRSNTGELFF. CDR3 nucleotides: TGCGCCAGCAGCTCCCTTAGGCGCTCGAACACCGGGGAGCTGTTTTTT.

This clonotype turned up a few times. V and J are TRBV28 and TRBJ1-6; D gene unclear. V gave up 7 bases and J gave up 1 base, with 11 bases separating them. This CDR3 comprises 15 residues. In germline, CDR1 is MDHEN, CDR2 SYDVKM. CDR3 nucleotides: TGTGCCAGCACTCATGGTGGGTCCTATAATTCACCCCTCCACTTT. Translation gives CASTHGGSYNSPLHF.

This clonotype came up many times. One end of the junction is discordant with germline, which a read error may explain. The CDR3 here is CASSLERGTEAFF. The DNA of the CDR3 is TGTGCCAGCAGCTTGGAGAGGGGCACTGAAGCTTTCTTT. The V and J genes are TRBV5-1 and TRBJ1-1, with D tentatively TRBD1 (5 bases). Germline V gene data show CDR1 as SGHRS and CDR2 as YFSETQ. The CDR3 sequence is 13 residues long. Based on the CDR3 plus reference TRBV5-1 and TRBJ1-1, the full variable domain is KAGVTQTPRYLIKTRGQQVTLSCSPISGHRSVSWYQQTPGQGLQFLFEYFSETQRNKGNFPGRFSGRQFSNSRSEMNVSTLELGDSALYLCASSLERGTEAFFGQGTRLTVV.

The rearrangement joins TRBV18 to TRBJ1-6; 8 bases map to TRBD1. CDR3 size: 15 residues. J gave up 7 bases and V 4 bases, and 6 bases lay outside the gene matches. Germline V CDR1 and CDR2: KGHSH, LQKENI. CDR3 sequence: CASSLQGVLNSPLHF. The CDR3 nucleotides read TGTGCCAGCTCACTACAGGGGGTGTTAAATTCACCCCTCCACTTT.

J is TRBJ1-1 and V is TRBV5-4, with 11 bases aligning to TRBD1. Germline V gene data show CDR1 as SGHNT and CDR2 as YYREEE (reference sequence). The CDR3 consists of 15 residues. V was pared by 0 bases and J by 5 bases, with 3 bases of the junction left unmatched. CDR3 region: CASSLGGTGGTEAFF. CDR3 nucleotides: TGTGCCAGCAGCTTGGGAGGGACAGGGGGGACTGAAGCTTTCTTT.

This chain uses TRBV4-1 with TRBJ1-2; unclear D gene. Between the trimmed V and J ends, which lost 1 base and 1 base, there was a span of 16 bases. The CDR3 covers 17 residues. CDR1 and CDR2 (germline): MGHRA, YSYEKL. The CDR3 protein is CASSQGQNSPINYGYTF. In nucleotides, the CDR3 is TGCGCCAGCAGCCAAGGCCAGAACTCACCGATTAACTATGGCTACACCTTC.

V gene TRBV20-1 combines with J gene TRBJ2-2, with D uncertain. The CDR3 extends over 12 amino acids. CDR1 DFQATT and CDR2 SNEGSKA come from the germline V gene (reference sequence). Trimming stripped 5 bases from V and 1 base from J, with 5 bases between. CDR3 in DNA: TGCAGTGCTGCAGAGAACACCGGGGAGCTGTTTTTT. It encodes CSAAENTGELFF.

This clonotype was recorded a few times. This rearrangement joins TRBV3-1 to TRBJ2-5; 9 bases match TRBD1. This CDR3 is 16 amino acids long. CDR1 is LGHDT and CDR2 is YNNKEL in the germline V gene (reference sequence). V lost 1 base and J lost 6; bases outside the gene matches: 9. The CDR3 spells CASSQGGQGYAKTQYF. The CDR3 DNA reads TGTGCCAGCAGCCAAGGAGGACAGGGGTACGCAAAGACCCAGTACTTC.

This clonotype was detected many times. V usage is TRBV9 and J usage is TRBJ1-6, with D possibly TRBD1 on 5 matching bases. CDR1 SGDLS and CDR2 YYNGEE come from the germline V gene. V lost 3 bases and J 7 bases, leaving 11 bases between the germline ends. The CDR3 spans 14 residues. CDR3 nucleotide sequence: TGTGCCAGCAGCGAGACAGCTCAGAATTCACCCCTCCACTTT. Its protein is CASSETAQNSPLHF.

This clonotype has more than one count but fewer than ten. The CDR3 DNA reads TGCAGTGCTAGTGAGCTAGCAGAAAAACGGGGTGAGCAGTTCTTC. Amino acid sequence: CSASELAEKRGEQFF. The gene calls are TRBV20-1 and TRBJ2-1; maybe TRBD2 (5 bases). The germline gives CDR1 DFQATT, CDR2 SNEGSKA (reference sequence). This CDR3 is 15 amino acids long. Between the trimmed V and J ends, which lost 3 bases and 9 bases, there was a span of 21 bases.